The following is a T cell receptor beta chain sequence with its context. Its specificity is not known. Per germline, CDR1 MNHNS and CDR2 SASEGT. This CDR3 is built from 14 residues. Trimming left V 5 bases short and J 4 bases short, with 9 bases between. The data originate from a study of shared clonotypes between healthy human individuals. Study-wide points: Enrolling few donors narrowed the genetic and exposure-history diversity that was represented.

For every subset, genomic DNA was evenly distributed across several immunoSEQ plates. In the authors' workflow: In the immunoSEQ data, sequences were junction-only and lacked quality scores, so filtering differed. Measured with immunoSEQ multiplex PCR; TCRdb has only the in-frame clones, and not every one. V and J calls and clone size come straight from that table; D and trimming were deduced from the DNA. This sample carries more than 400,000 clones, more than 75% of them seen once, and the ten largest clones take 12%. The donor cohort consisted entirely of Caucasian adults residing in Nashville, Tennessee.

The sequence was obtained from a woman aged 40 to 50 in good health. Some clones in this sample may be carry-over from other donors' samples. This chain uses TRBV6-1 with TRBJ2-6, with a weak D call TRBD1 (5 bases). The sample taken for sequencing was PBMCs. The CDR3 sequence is CASSSRAGANVLTF. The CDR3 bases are TGTGCCAGCAGTAGCAGGGCCGGGGCCAACGTCCTGACTTTC.